The clone carrying this TCR beta chain was detected once. Its antigen is undetermined. The data are from a study of cytomegalovirus exposure and HLA in healthy donors. The V segment lost 7 bases and the J segment 4 bases; nucleotides outside the gene matches: 8. Germline lookup yields CDR1 MNHEY and CDR2 SVGAGI. CDR3 length equals 15 residues. Study-wide results and limits: In an earlier analysis, productive rearrangement rates for most beta V segments clustered near 87% or 30%.

The PCR made use of 60 Vbeta and 13 Jbeta primers. The assay was immunoSEQ multiplex PCR, and TCRdb's table has in-frame clones only and misses some. The top ten clones hold approximately 6.3% of a sample with around 130,000 clones, under 85% of them seen once. Sequenced input: PBMCs. The receptor was isolated from a man aged 18 to 35 in good health and CMV-seropositive. This rearrangement joins TRBV6-5 to TRBJ1-1, with 11 bases aligning to TRBD1. CDR3 DNA sequence: TGTGCCAGCACCTTACCCGGGACAGGGGGCACTGAAGCTTTCTTT. Translated: CASTLPGTGGTEAFF.